This T cell receptor beta chain was captured in a study of blood T cell repertoires in COVID-19. Study-wide context: The United States, Italy and Spain were the sources of the acute and convalescent COVID-19 samples.

Germline V lookup: CDR1 MNHEY, CDR2 SMNVEV (reference sequence). The CDR3 length is 14 residues. The V and J ends lost 5 bases and 3 bases, in that order; junction bases with no gene match: 5. The assay was immunoSEQ multiplex PCR, and TCRdb's table has in-frame clones only and misses some. This repertoire shows approximately 220,000 clones, around 92% found once; its top ten account for 3% to 4%. The TCR originated in a woman in her 30s with acute COVID-19. The sample consisted of PBMCs or T cells enriched from blood (not recorded which). The chain joins TRBV27 to TRBJ1-1; TRBD1 aligns across 8 bases. The CDR3 DNA sequence: TGTGCCAGCAGTGCACAGGGGGGGGACACTGAAGCTTTCTTT. This gives the protein CASSAQGGDTEAFF.